One and the same sample provided the 29 T cell receptor beta chains below, sequenced in a study of early T cells in non-severe SARS-CoV-2 infection. In TCRdb, the 5' RACE reads were re-called with MiXCR into one record per CDR3 protein. The sample lists around 110,000 distinct CDR3 sequences, roughly 10% seen once, with 6.5% to 8% in the top ten. The material sequenced was whole blood. The receptors originated from an adult who was a healthcare worker with PCR-confirmed SARS-CoV-2 infection or an uninfected control (not recorded which).

This clonotype was observed a few times. The J gene is TRBJ2-1, the V gene TRBV11-2, with 8 bases matching TRBD2. Trimming took 5 bases from V and 9 from J; bases not matched to a gene: 12. CDR1 and CDR2 (germline): SGHAT, FQNNGV. This CDR3 region has 15 residues. CDR3 in DNA: TGTGCCAGCAGCGAATTCACGGGAGGGCCTGGTGAGCAGTTCTTC. Translation: CASSEFTGGPGEQFF.

This clonotype was picked up many times. The chain uses TRBV7-2 and TRBJ1-5; D is ambiguous. The CDR3 is made up of 15 amino acids. V gave up 5 bases and J gave up 3 bases, with 14 bases separating them. Per the germline V gene, CDR1 is SGHTA and CDR2 is FQGNSA. The CDR3 nucleotides are TGTGCCAGCAGCCCCGGTTTCCTGGACAATCAGCCCCAGCATTTT. Encoded protein: CASSPGFLDNQPQHF.

The genes are TRBV12-1 and TRBJ1-1; TRBD1 reflects the table's D call only, with no check against the DNA. TRBV12-1 is flagged as a pseudogene. CDR3 length: 14 amino acids. CDR3 sequence: CASSLTASTTEAFF. For the CDR3, the DNA is TGTGCCAGCAGCTTGACAGCCTCTACCACTGAAGCTTTCTTT.

The sample holds a few counts of this clonotype. V usage is TRBV7-9 and J usage is TRBJ2-7, with 8 bases matching TRBD2. The CDR3 is 17 residues long. The V and J ends lost 5 bases and 6 bases, in that order; junction bases with no gene match: 18. Germline CDR1 SEHNR, CDR2 FQNEAQ (reference sequence). The CDR3 DNA follows: TGTGCCAGCAGCCGAGACCTTTGGGGCGGGAGGATTGTCGAGCAGTACTTC. Translation gives CASSRDLWGGRIVEQYF.

The genes are TRBV20-1 and TRBJ2-1, with 8 positions matching TRBD1. CDR3 length: 16 amino acids. The germline CDR1 and CDR2 sequences are DFQATT and SNEGSKA (reference sequence). With 1 base clipped from V and 6 bases from J, the junction kept 11 bases outside the gene matches. CDR3 nucleotide sequence: TGCAGTGCTAGAGTACTGGACAGGGAATATGTCAATGAGCAGTTCTTC. As protein: CSARVLDREYVNEQFF.

The rearrangement links TRBV20-1 to TRBJ2-5; 15 nucleotides align to TRBD2. This CDR3 is 15 amino acids long. CDR1 is DFQATT and CDR2 is SNEGSKA in the germline V gene (reference sequence). The ends lost 5 bases at V and 2 bases at J; junction bases unmatched: 3. CDR3 protein: CSAPGLAGGQETQYF. The CDR3 DNA is TGCAGTGCTCCGGGACTAGCGGGAGGACAAGAGACCCAGTACTTC.

In its sample, this clonotype was seen many times. The chain employs TRBV20-1 and TRBJ2-3, with TRBD1 matching over 9 bases. CDR3 length equals 16 residues. Germline V lookup: CDR1 DFQATT, CDR2 SNEGSKA (reference sequence). The trim removed 6 bases at V and 6 bases at J, leaving 16 bases unmatched. Here the CDR3 reads CSANPGGTGLWDTQYF. The CDR3 region has the DNA TGCAGTGCGAACCCCGGTGGGACAGGGTTATGGGATACGCAGTATTTT.

In its sample, this clonotype was seen many times. The V call is TRBV5-1, the J call TRBJ2-7; D not resolved. This CDR3 is 13 amino acids long. V was trimmed by 0 bases and J by 0 bases, leaving 4 bases between them. The germline gives CDR1 SGHRS, CDR2 YFSETQ. CDR3 sequence: CASSLDNSYEQYF. The CDR3 coding sequence is TGCGCCAGCAGCTTGGACAACTCCTACGAGCAGTACTTC.

Ten or more counts support this clonotype. The chain joins TRBV4-3 to TRBJ2-3, with unresolved D. V dropped 0 bases and J dropped 1 base, with 5 bases sitting between them. The CDR3 has 14 amino acids. The V gene's germline CDR1 is LGHNA and CDR2 YSLEER. The CDR3 reads CASSQDPRTDTQYF. The CDR3 bases are TGCGCCAGCAGCCAAGATCCTCGCACAGATACGCAGTATTTT.

The chain employs TRBV18 and TRBJ2-1; TRBD2 matches at 7 bases. The CDR3 contains 17 residues. The junction had 10 bases not matched to a gene; V was cut back by 3 bases and J by 2 bases. Germline V gene data show CDR1 as KGHSH and CDR2 as LQKENI. CDR3 nucleotide sequence: TGTGCCAGCTCACCTAGCCTGTTTACTAGCGCCTACAATGAGCAGTTCTTC. Residues: CASSPSLFTSAYNEQFF.

This clonotype was detected ten times or more. The V gene is TRBV28, the J gene TRBJ2-1; unclear D gene. The V gene's germline CDR1 is MDHEN and CDR2 SYDVKM. The CDR3 loop spans 12 amino acids. V dropped 2 bases and J dropped 9 bases, with 8 bases sitting between them. This CDR3 reads CASSLTEGEQFF. DNA for the CDR3: TGTGCCAGCAGTTTAACCGAAGGTGAGCAGTTCTTC.

The chain uses TRBV20-1 and TRBJ2-3, with 9 bases that match TRBD2. The V and J ends lost 5 bases and 1 base, in that order; junction bases with no gene match: 7. This CDR3 spans 15 amino acids. CDR1 DFQATT and CDR2 SNEGSKA come from the germline V gene (reference sequence). CDR3 amino acids: CSAGLAGAGTDTQYF. The DNA of the CDR3 is TGCAGTGCTGGGTTAGCGGGAGCTGGCACAGATACGCAGTATTTT.

The chain combines TRBV5-4 with TRBJ2-3; TRBD2 agrees at 11 bases. CDR3 length: 16 amino acids. V lost 5 bases and J lost 1; bases outside the gene matches: 6. Looked up from germline, CDR1 is SGHNT and CDR2 is YYREEE (reference sequence). This CDR3 reads CASSSGTSGRTDTQYF. CDR3 DNA: TGTGCCAGCAGTTCCGGGACTAGCGGTCGCACAGATACGCAGTATTTT.

This clonotype was seen a few times. The rearrangement uses TRBV6-1 and TRBJ2-7; D gene unclear. This CDR3 is 16 amino acids long. Looked up from germline, CDR1 is MNHNS and CDR2 is SASEGT. Trimming removed 7 bases from V and 0 bases from J, with 19 bases in between. CDR3 nucleotides: TGTGCCAGCACTCCCCTGGCGGCTCTCAGCTCCTACGAGCAGTACTTC. Translating it yields CASTPLAALSSYEQYF.

This rearrangement joins TRBV7-9 to TRBJ2-1; no definite D call. The V and J ends lost 5 bases and 8 bases respectively, with 7 bases between them. CDR1 is SEHNR and CDR2 is FQNEAQ in the germline V gene (reference sequence). This CDR3 is built from 11 residues. CDR3 sequence (DNA): TGTGCCAGCAGCCCCGGCCATGAGCAGTTCTTC. Translated, it gives CASSPGHEQFF.

This clonotype was seen repeatedly, ten times or more. The chain links TRBV4-1 to TRBJ1-3, with unresolved D. The CDR3 spans 15 residues. V was cut by 3 bases and J by 0 bases, with 9 bases left in between. Looked up from germline, CDR1 is MGHRA and CDR2 is YSYEKL. The DNA for the CDR3 is TGCGCCAGCAGCCACCCGGCCACCTCTGGAAACACCATATATTTT. The encoded protein is CASSHPATSGNTIYF.

This clonotype was detected a few times. The CDR3, as DNA: TGTGCCAGCAGTTCGGGACAGCCGATTTACAATGAGCAGTTCTTC. Protein: CASSSGQPIYNEQFF. The V and J genes are TRBV7-2 and TRBJ2-1; TRBD1 agrees at 7 bases. V shed 6 bases and J 4 bases; nucleotides not matched to a gene: 9. Germline loops: CDR1 SGHTA, CDR2 FQGNSA. This CDR3 has 15 amino acids.

Details on this clonotype: One base away lies a much larger clone, so this may be a sequencing read error. The CDR3 does not end in the conserved phenylalanine or tryptophan, so this is likely a read error. V is TRBV18 and J is TRBJ2-1; D might be TRBD2 (6 bases). V lost 3 bases, J lost 0 bases, and 12 bases lay in between. Germline assignment: CDR1 KGHSH and CDR2 LQKENI. This CDR3 has 16 amino acids. CDR3 in amino acids: CASSPAGLSSYNEQFS. The CDR3 nucleotides are TGTGCCAGCTCACCTGCGGGATTGAGCTCCTACAATGAGCAGTTCTCC.

This clonotype was picked up a small number of times. The chain couples TRBV7-9 to TRBJ1-4; possible D gene TRBD1, 5 bases. V was shortened by 4 bases and J by 0 bases, with 9 bases between the two germline ends. CDR1 is SEHNR and CDR2 is FQNEAQ in the germline V gene (reference sequence). The CDR3 covers 15 residues. Here the CDR3 DNA reads TGTGCCAGCAGCTCAAGGACATCAACTAATGAAAAACTGTTTTTT. It yields the protein CASSSRTSTNEKLFF.

CDR3 amino acids: CSVFRRDREATEAFF. The DNA of the CDR3 is TGCAGCGTTTTTCGACGGGACAGGGAAGCAACTGAAGCTTTCTTT. The chain employs TRBV29-1 and TRBJ1-1; 9 bases fit TRBD1. The ends lost 5 bases at V and 5 bases at J; junction bases unmatched: 12. CDR3 length equals 15 residues. In germline, CDR1 is SQVTM, CDR2 ANQGSEA.

This clonotype was observed many times. This chain connects TRBV29-1 to TRBJ1-2, with 8 nucleotides matching TRBD1. CDR1 and CDR2 (germline): SQVTM, ANQGSEA. Trimming cost V 4 bases and J 7 bases; bases outside gene matches: 17. CDR3 length equals 16 residues. The CDR3 bases are TGCAGCGTTGGAAGTCGGGGATCAGGGGGCGAGTTTGGCTACACCTTC. Encoded protein: CSVGSRGSGGEFGYTF.

The chain carries TRBV9 and TRBJ2-5; D may be TRBD1 or TRBD2 (5 bases each). The CDR3 extends over 14 amino acids. Trimming took 0 bases from V and 1 from J, leaving 7 bases between them. Germline V gene data show CDR1 as SGDLS and CDR2 as YYNGEE. The CDR3 sequence is CASSVAGGQETQYF. The CDR3 bases are TGTGCCAGCAGCGTAGCTGGGGGCCAAGAGACCCAGTACTTC.

This clonotype was seen a handful of times. The V and J genes are TRBV5-6 and TRBJ2-5; a weak D match, TRBD2 (5 bases). From germline, CDR1 is SGHDT and CDR2 YYEEEE. With 3 bases removed from V and 4 bases from J, the gap between germline ends came to 19 bases. The CDR3 is 16 amino acids. The CDR3 loop is CASSSGNSGVAETQYF. In DNA form, the CDR3 reads TGTGCCAGCAGCTCGGGGAACAGTGGGGTTGCAGAGACCCAGTACTTC.

The rearrangement joins TRBV3-1 to TRBJ2-1, with TRBD2 matching 8 bases. Trimming cost V 1 base and J 4 bases; bases outside gene matches: 3. The CDR3 is 15 residues long. CDR1 LGHDT and CDR2 YNNKEL come from the germline V gene (reference sequence). The CDR3 here is CASSQAGGGYNEQFF. Written as DNA, the CDR3 is TGTGCCAGCAGCCAAGCGGGGGGGGGATACAATGAGCAGTTCTTC.

The chain couples TRBV18 to TRBJ2-1; 9 nucleotides match TRBD2. The CDR3 is 15 residues long. With 7 bases clipped from V and 6 bases from J, the junction kept 10 bases outside the gene matches. Germline lookup yields CDR1 KGHSH and CDR2 LQKENI. CDR3 nucleotides: TGTGCCAGCTGCCCGACTAGCGGAAAATGCAATGAGCAGTTCTTC. Its translation is CASCPTSGKCNEQFF. Drawing the rest from reference TRBV18 and TRBJ2-1, the complete variable domain is NAGVMQNPRHLVRRRGQEARLRCSPMKGHSHVYWYRQLPEEGLKFMVYLQKENIIDESGMPKERFSAEFPKEGPSILRIQQVVRGDSAAYFCASCPTSGKCNEQFFGPGTRLTVL.

This clonotype was counted many times. The chain employs TRBV9 and TRBJ2-7; D tentatively reads TRBD1 or TRBD2 (5 bases each). Germline values: CDR1 SGDLS, CDR2 YYNGEE. V was shortened by 0 bases and J by 6 bases, with 10 bases between the two germline ends. The CDR3 consists of 13 residues. In DNA form, the CDR3 reads TGTGCCAGCAGCGTAGGGGACCTTACCGAGCAGTACTTC. This gives the protein CASSVGDLTEQYF.

This clonotype was picked up a small number of times. The gene calls are TRBV9 and TRBJ2-7; D is unclear. Germline V lookup: CDR1 SGDLS, CDR2 YYNGEE. The CDR3 has 14 amino acids. Trimming took 0 bases from V and 3 from J, leaving 10 bases between them. The CDR3 bases are TGTGCCAGCAGCGTAGGGGTAGGGCTCTACGAGCAGTACTTC. It encodes CASSVGVGLYEQYF.

The chain combines TRBV6-6 with TRBJ1-3; D not certain. The ends were cut back, 2 bases at V and 4 bases at J, with 18 bases in the middle. CDR1 and CDR2 (germline): MNHNY, SVGAGI (reference sequence). This CDR3 has 17 amino acids. The CDR3 DNA reads as TGTGCCAGCAGTTACATCTTTCACCCGGGGAGCGGAAACACCATATATTTT. It encodes CASSYIFHPGSGNTIYF.

This clonotype was picked up many times. The chain combines TRBV28 with TRBJ2-7; 8 positions agree with TRBD2. Germline V gene lookup returns CDR1 MDHEN and CDR2 SYDVKM. Trimming cost V 4 bases and J 2 bases; bases outside gene matches: 7. The CDR3 covers 15 residues. CDR3 region: CASSYDVAGTYEQYF. The CDR3 DNA sequence: TGTGCCAGCAGTTACGACGTAGCGGGAACCTACGAGCAGTACTTC.